This TCR beta chain was sequenced in a study of OX40 agonist ivuxolimab in advanced cancers. Study summary: Those enrolled were roughly 85% male, with a mean age of around 60 years and ages from about 20 to 90. Study results and caveats: Partial responders receiving 0.1-3.0 mg/kg showed among the lowest clonal expansion. More expanded clones were seen, on average, in CD8+ T cells than in CD4+.

The sample holds one count of this clone. Its antigen is undetermined. The CDR3 covers 17 residues. The V gene end was trimmed by 3 bases and the J gene end by 9 bases; junction bases not matched to a gene: 16. Germline V gives CDR1 MDHEN, CDR2 SYDVKM. The investigators sampled blood at baseline, at cycle 4 day 1, and at cycle 7 day 1. Clones were sequenced by immunoSEQ multiplex PCR, and TCRdb holds only the in-frame ones, with some missing. The table has under 90,000 clones, approximately 85% seen once. The rearrangement joins TRBV28 to TRBJ2-7; TRBD2 matches 11 bases. The source is an adult with an advanced solid tumor such as melanoma, head and neck, liver or kidney cancer. The sample in question was CD4+ or CD8+ T cells sorted from blood, obtained in a trial of the OX40 agonist ivuxolimab. The CDR3 DNA reads as TGTGCCAGCAGTTTGCCCCCTAGCGGGGGGCTGTCGTTTAGGCAGTACTTC. It yields the protein CASSLPPSGGLSFRQYF. The full variable domain, completed using reference TRBV28 and TRBJ2-7, is DVKVTQSSRYLVKRTGEKVFLECVQDMDHENMFWYRQDPGLGLRLIYFSYDVKMKEKGDIPEGYSVSREKKERFSLILESASTNQTSMYLCASSLPPSGGLSFRQYFGPGTRLTVT.